A selection of T cell receptor beta chains follows, all from one sample in a study of regulatory T cells in long-lasting Graves disease. TCRdb analysed the multiplex PCR reads with MiXCR anew, one entry per CDR3 protein. The sample consists of roughly 250,000 distinct CDR3 sequences, 15% to 20% of them appearing once. The sample was also linked to a second study, of T cells in Graves' hyperthyroidism and ophthalmopathy.

The sample here was peripheral blood mononuclear cells (PBMCs), taken at new diagnosis, from a patient treated with antithyroid drugs. The receptors stem from a woman in her twenties or thirties with Graves disease. The CDR3 runs from the conserved cysteine through the conserved F or W. A D gene is named only where the DNA matches it firmly. Some rows mark clone size as missing; the rest say once, few, many or name a class of expanded clone.

D gene	clone size	V gene	J gene	CDR3 protein	CDR3 DNA
TRBD2	many	TRBV20-1	TRBJ2-1	CSARDSASGGFYNEQFF	TGCAGTGCTAGAGATTCGGCTAGCGGGGGGTTCTACAATGAGCAGTTCTTC
TRBD1	many	TRBV5-8	TRBJ1-1	CASSLAQGAYTEAFF	TGTGCCAGCAGCTTGGCTCAGGGGGCTTACACTGAAGCTTTCTTT
TRBD2	many	TRBV15	TRBJ2-1	CATSGTSGRSGLQFF	TGTGCCACCAGCGGGACTAGCGGTCGGTCTGGTTTGCAGTTCTTC
-	many	TRBV25-1	TRBJ1-2	CASSMGEDGYTF	TGTGCCAGCAGTATGGGGGAGGATGGCTACACCTTC
-	many	TRBV29-1	TRBJ1-1	CSVHGVTEAFF	TGCAGCGTCCACGGTGTGACTGAAGCTTTCTTT
-	many	TRBV7-9	TRBJ1-1	CASSQGGPLSTEAFF	TGTGCCAGCAGCCAAGGGGGACCCCTGAGCACTGAAGCTTTCTTT
-	many	TRBV12-3/TRBV12-4	TRBJ2-4	CASSSLGAAKNIQYF	TGTGCCAGCAGTTCCCTCGGGGCTGCCAAAAACATTCAGTACTTC
-	many	TRBV4-1	TRBJ1-6	CASSQVQITSPLHF	TGCGCCAGCAGCCAAGTTCAGATAACTTCACCCCTCCACTTT
TRBD1	many	TRBV6-1	TRBJ1-1	CASSTRDSLNTEAFF	TGTGCCAGCAGTACCCGGGACAGCCTGAACACTGAAGCTTTCTTT
-	many	TRBV28	TRBJ2-7	CASSFYWDSGTASYEQYF	TGTGCCAGCAGTTTTTATTGGGACTCCGGGACAGCCTCCTACGAGCAGTACTTC
TRBD2	-	TRBV20-1	TRBJ2-3	CSARRTTSGGVTDTQYF	TGCAGTGCTAGGAGAACAACTAGCGGGGGGGTCACAGATACGCAGTATTTT
-	many	TRBV12-3/TRBV12-4	TRBJ1-5	CASSPGRSGNQPQHF	TGTGCCAGCAGCCCTGGACGGAGTGGCAATCAGCCCCAGCATTTT
-	many	TRBV6-1	TRBJ1-3	CASSEVGGSGNTIYF	TGTGCCAGCAGTGAAGTGGGTGGTTCTGGAAACACCATATATTTT
TRBD1	many	TRBV12-3/TRBV12-4	TRBJ1-2	CASSVRGMGYGYTF	TGTGCCAGCAGTGTCAGGGGGATGGGCTATGGCTACACCTTC
-	many	TRBV5-1	TRBJ2-5	CASSFRTGETQYF	TGCGCCAGCAGCTTCAGGACTGGAGAGACCCAGTACTTC
TRBD1	many	TRBV7-9	TRBJ2-1	CASSPQGSLSYNEQFF	TGTGCCAGCAGCCCACAGGGGTCTCTCTCCTACAATGAGCAGTTCTTC
TRBD1	many	TRBV12-3/TRBV12-4	TRBJ1-4	CASSPTGGVDEKLFF	TGTGCCAGCAGTCCCACAGGGGGGGTGGATGAAAAACTGTTTTTT